Following are 26 T cell receptor beta chains from one sample sequenced in a study of T cell repertoires in cytomegalovirus infection. Using its own MiXCR run on the reads, TCRdb lists one record per CDR3 protein. The profile shows around 240,000 distinct CDR3 sequences, roughly 22% of them singletons. Material: CD8+ T cells from PBMCs. Receptors were obtained from a human donor in good health (CMV status not recorded). Some clones in this sample may be carry-over from other donors' samples.

V and J are TRBV6-5 and TRBJ1-1, with D possibly TRBD1 on 5 matching bases. This CDR3 region has 14 residues. Between the trimmed V and J ends, which lost 7 bases and 2 bases, there was a span of 14 bases. Germline values: CDR1 MNHEY, CDR2 SVGAGI. The CDR3 is CASTRSQGNTEAFF. CDR3 nucleotides: TGTGCCAGCACCCGGTCTCAGGGCAACACTGAAGCTTTCTTT.

For the CDR3, the DNA is TGTGCCAGCAGCTCGTTTTCGGGACAAAGCTACAATGAGCAGTTCTTC. As protein: CASSSFSGQSYNEQFF. V is TRBV5-4 and J is TRBJ2-1, with D perhaps TRBD1 (6 bases). V was shortened by 3 bases and J by 3 bases, with 16 bases between the two germline ends. The germline V gene has CDR1 SGHNT and CDR2 YYREEE (reference sequence). CDR3 length equals 16 residues.

The genes are TRBV10-2 and TRBJ2-2, with no clear D. V shed 2 bases and J shed 5 bases, with 9 bases lying between them. The germline CDR1 and CDR2 sequences are WSHSY and SAAADI. This CDR3 region has 14 residues. DNA of the CDR3: TGCGCCAGCAGTGAGCGTGGGATTACCGGGGAGCTGTTTTTT. Amino acid sequence: CASSERGITGELFF.

This clonotype was found a few times. This chain connects TRBV7-9 to TRBJ2-4; D is possibly TRBD2 (5 bases). Germline V lookup: CDR1 SEHNR, CDR2 FQNEAQ (reference sequence). Trimming shortened V by 0 bases and J by 2 bases, and 11 bases separated the two germline ends. This CDR3 has 16 residues. The CDR3, as DNA: TGTGCCAGCAGCTTAGCGTTCGGGGTGTCCAAAAACATTCAGTACTTC. This sequence encodes CASSLAFGVSKNIQYF.

This clonotype was recorded many times. The chain has TRBV7-8 and TRBJ2-7, with D possibly TRBD1 on 6 matching bases. Germline values: CDR1 SGHVS, CDR2 FQNEAQ. Trimming took off 10 bases at V and 5 bases at J, with 21 bases between the two ends. This CDR3 has 14 residues. CDR3 sequence (DNA): TGTGCCATCGAGGGGCAGGGGCCGATGGACGAGCAGTACTTC. This encodes CAIEGQGPMDEQYF. Based on the CDR3 plus reference TRBV7-8 and TRBJ2-7, the full variable domain is GAGVSQSPRYKVAKRGQDVALRCDPISGHVSLFWYQQALGQGPEFLTYFQNEAQLDKSGLPSDRFFAERPEGSVSTLKIQRTQQEDSAVYLCAIEGQGPMDEQYFGPGTRLTVT.

Comments on this clonotype: Possible read error: a much larger clone is one base away. The chain carries TRBV6-1 and TRBJ2-2; maybe TRBD2 (5 bases). V shed 3 bases and J shed 5 bases, with 7 bases lying between them. The CDR3 totals 13 residues. Looked up from germline, CDR1 is MNHNS and CDR2 is SASEGT. The CDR3 DNA is TGTGCCAGCAGTGACTGGGAGACCGGGGAGCTGTTTTTT. Its protein is CASSDWETGELFF.

V is TRBV7-8 and J is TRBJ2-7, with D hard to call. Trimming pared 3 bases from V and 0 bases from J, leaving 12 bases between. This CDR3 comprises 15 residues. In germline, CDR1 is SGHVS, CDR2 FQNEAQ. The CDR3 reads CASSFSPGSSYEQYF. The CDR3, as DNA: TGTGCCAGCAGCTTTAGCCCCGGTAGCTCCTACGAGCAGTACTTC. Together with reference TRBV7-8 and TRBJ2-7, the CDR3 gives the full variable domain: GAGVSQSPRYKVAKRGQDVALRCDPISGHVSLFWYQQALGQGPEFLTYFQNEAQLDKSGLPSDRFFAERPEGSVSTLKIQRTQQEDSAVYLCASSFSPGSSYEQYFGPGTRLTVT.

The chain carries TRBV12-3 or TRBV12-4 and TRBJ2-1; D not certain. The CDR3 consists of 14 residues. Trimming took off 1 base at V and 9 bases at J, with 13 bases between the two ends. The CDR3 nucleotides are TGTGCCAGCAGTTTAGATTTACCGGGCGGTGAGCAGTTCTTC. It is translated as CASSLDLPGGEQFF.

This chain connects TRBV5-1 to TRBJ2-7; TRBD1 matches at 10 bases. Trimming took 3 bases from V and 0 from J; bases not matched to a gene: 6. The CDR3 covers 16 residues. CDR1 and CDR2 (germline): SGHRS, YFSETQ. DNA for the CDR3: TGCGCCAGCAGCTGGGGGACAGGGGTCATCTCCTACGAGCAGTACTTC. Protein product: CASSWGTGVISYEQYF.

The V gene is TRBV27, the J gene TRBJ2-7; D may match TRBD1 or TRBD2 (5 bases each). CDR1 is MNHEY, CDR2 SMNVEV, per germline (reference sequence). The CDR3 has 15 residues. Trimming removed 1 base from V and 2 bases from J, with 12 bases in between. This chain's CDR3 is CASSLFAVGPYEQYF. CDR3 DNA: TGTGCCAGCAGTTTATTTGCGGTGGGACCCTACGAGCAGTACTTC.

This chain uses TRBV7-6 with TRBJ1-2; no clear D gene. The CDR3 totals 10 residues. The germline V and J ends were trimmed by 8 bases and 7 bases, with 8 bases remaining between them. The germline V gene has CDR1 SGHVS and CDR2 FNYEAQ. The CDR3 sequence is CASGYPGYTF. The CDR3, as DNA: TGTGCCAGCGGGTACCCTGGCTACACCTTC.

This rearrangement joins TRBV5-1 to TRBJ2-5; the D call may be TRBD1 or TRBD2 (5 bases each). The germline V gene has CDR1 SGHRS and CDR2 YFSETQ. This CDR3 is built from 14 residues. Trimming shortened V by 0 bases and J by 3 bases, and 9 bases separated the two germline ends. The CDR3 DNA reads as TGCGCCAGCAGCTTGGAGGGACGAAAAGAGACCCAGTACTTC. Its translation is CASSLEGRKETQYF. The whole variable domain, remainder taken from reference TRBV5-1 and TRBJ2-5, is KAGVTQTPRYLIKTRGQQVTLSCSPISGHRSVSWYQQTPGQGLQFLFEYFSETQRNKGNFPGRFSGRQFSNSRSEMNVSTLELGDSALYLCASSLEGRKETQYFGPGTRLLVL.

This clonotype has a count of ten or more. V gene TRBV7-3 combines with J gene TRBJ2-5; 7 bases are a match to TRBD2. V shed 1 base, J shed 3 bases, and the junction held 8 bases outside the gene matches. Germline V gene lookup returns CDR1 SGHTA and CDR2 FQGTGA. The CDR3 loop spans 16 amino acids. The CDR3 reads CASSLIPALAEETQYF. The CDR3 coding sequence is TGTGCCAGCAGCTTAATCCCCGCCCTAGCGGAAGAGACCCAGTACTTC. Full variable domain (rest looked up from reference TRBV7-3 and TRBJ2-5): GAGVSQTPSNKVTEKGKYVELRCDPISGHTALYWYRQSLGQGPEFLIYFQGTGAADDSGLPNDRFFAVRPEGSVSTLKIQRTERGDSAVYLCASSLIPALAEETQYFGPGTRLLVL.

This clonotype has just a few counts. The CDR3 sequence is CASSIFGSYEQYF. CDR3 nucleotide sequence: TGTGCCAGTAGTATATTCGGCTCCTACGAGCAGTACTTC. V is TRBV19 and J is TRBJ2-7; no reliable D call. The germline V gene encodes CDR1 LNHDA and CDR2 SQIVND (reference sequence). Trimming removed 2 bases at V and 0 bases at J, with 5 bases between. The length of the CDR3 is 13 residues.

The chain couples TRBV20-1 to TRBJ2-1; 10 nucleotides match TRBD1. The CDR3 is made up of 13 amino acids. V trimming: 3 bases; J trimming: 8 bases; junction bases outside the gene matches: 4. Germline CDR1 reads DFQATT; CDR2 reads SNEGSKA (reference sequence). The CDR3 region has the DNA TGCAGTGCTAGTGGGGACAGGGGCGATGAGCAGTTCTTC. Its translation is CSASGDRGDEQFF.

A few counts support this clonotype. V usage is TRBV4-1 and J usage is TRBJ2-7, with TRBD1 matching 8 bases. This CDR3 is built from 15 residues. After removal of 5 bases from V and 3 bases from J, the junction contained 9 bases not matched to a gene. Germline CDR1 is MGHRA and CDR2 is YSYEKL. This chain's CDR3 is CASSYTGTGLYEQYF. The CDR3 region has the DNA TGCGCCAGCAGCTATACCGGGACAGGACTCTACGAGCAGTACTTC.

This clonotype appeared a few times. V gene TRBV20-1 combines with J gene TRBJ1-6, with 7 positions matching TRBD1. With V trimmed by 0 bases and J by 11 bases, 10 bases remained unmatched. This CDR3 comprises 15 residues. Looked up from germline, CDR1 is DFQATT and CDR2 is SNEGSKA (reference sequence). This CDR3 reads CSARDGAGGSPPLHF. CDR3 bases: TGCAGTGCTAGAGATGGAGCAGGGGGTAGCCCACCCCTCCACTTT.

This clonotype appeared many times. The chain joins TRBV12-3 or TRBV12-4 to TRBJ2-4; 8 bases align to TRBD2. V trimming: 3 bases; J trimming: 4 bases; junction bases outside the gene matches: 17. The CDR3 length is 19 residues. CDR3 region: CASSFLDVTGGAWKNIQYF. The CDR3 nucleotides read TGTGCCAGCAGTTTTCTAGACGTTACGGGGGGGGCCTGGAAAAACATTCAGTACTTC.

This clonotype was seen only a few times. V gene TRBV7-9 combines with J gene TRBJ2-5; D is ambiguous. This CDR3 is 16 amino acids long. The V end was cut by 4 bases, the J end by 0 bases, with 15 bases between. From germline, CDR1 is SEHNR and CDR2 FQNEAQ (reference sequence). The DNA of the CDR3 is TGTGCCAGCAGCTCACCCCCCATTACGTACCAAGAGACCCAGTACTTC. This encodes CASSSPPITYQETQYF. Combining the CDR3 with reference TRBV7-9 and TRBJ2-5 gives the whole variable domain DTGVSQNPRHKITKRGQNVTFRCDPISEHNRLYWYRQTLGQGPEFLTYFQNEAQLEKSRLLSDRFSAERPKGSFSTLEIQRTEQGDSAMYLCASSSPPITYQETQYFGPGTRLLVL.

This clonotype has a count of ten or more. This chain connects TRBV28 to TRBJ1-2; D is unclear. Germline V lookup: CDR1 MDHEN, CDR2 SYDVKM. V was cut by 6 bases and J by 5 bases, with 22 bases left in between. The CDR3 is made up of 16 amino acids. The CDR3: CASRDHVWRNPYGYTF. CDR3 sequence (DNA): TGTGCCAGCAGAGACCACGTTTGGAGGAACCCTTATGGCTACACCTTC.

This clonotype appeared many times. The chain uses TRBV7-6 and TRBJ2-7; D not certain. CDR3 length: 11 residues. The germline CDR1 and CDR2 sequences are SGHVS and FNYEAQ. Trimming left V 3 bases short and J 11 bases short, with 11 bases between. The CDR3 reads CASSFAKKEYF. CDR3 nucleotide sequence: TGTGCCAGCAGCTTCGCAAAAAAGGAGTACTTC.

Of note for this clonotype: This may come from a read error, since a much larger clone is one base off. This chain links TRBV7-2 with TRBJ1-6; D remains ambiguous. Trimming removed 8 bases at V and 17 bases at J, with 22 bases between. Germline lookup yields CDR1 SGHTA and CDR2 FQGNSA. The CDR3 extends over 13 amino acids. The CDR3 DNA reads TGTGCCAGCTCCCCCTTCGGGAGTCCCCCCTTCCACTTT. It is translated as CASSPFGSPPFHF.

DNA of the CDR3: TGTGCCAGCAGTTTGATAAAGACGACTAGCGGGGGGCTACAAGAGACCCAGTACTTC. Protein sequence: CASSLIKTTSGGLQETQYF. The chain recombines TRBV28 with TRBJ2-5; 13 bases map to TRBD2. This CDR3 region has 19 residues. Germline V gene sequence: CDR1 MDHEN, CDR2 SYDVKM. Losses at the gene ends were 3 bases for V and 2 bases for J; bases not matched to a gene: 12.

V usage is TRBV7-9 and J usage is TRBJ2-1; D gene unclear. CDR3 length equals 13 residues. Germline V gives CDR1 SEHNR, CDR2 FQNEAQ (reference sequence). The V end was cut by 3 bases, the J end by 5 bases, with 8 bases between. In nucleotides, the CDR3 is TGTGCCAGCAGCTTTACGGCCGACAATGAGCAGTTCTTC. Translation gives CASSFTADNEQFF.

This clonotype came up many times. This chain uses TRBV28 with TRBJ2-3, with TRBD2 matching 12 bases. The germline V gene has CDR1 MDHEN and CDR2 SYDVKM. The junction had 6 bases not matched to a gene; V was cut back by 6 bases and J by 5 bases. This CDR3 is built from 15 residues. This CDR3 is CASRSSGGAIDTQYF. The CDR3 DNA is TGTGCCAGCAGGTCTAGCGGGGGGGCCATAGATACGCAGTATTTT.

In its sample, this clonotype was seen a few times. The chain employs TRBV6-6 and TRBJ2-1; D call uncertain. V lost 0 bases and J lost 15, with 12 bases in between. Germline V gene sequence: CDR1 MNHNY, CDR2 SVGAGI (reference sequence). CDR3 size: 12 residues. The CDR3 DNA reads as TGTGCCAGCAGTTACTCGAATGCCGTTCGGTTCTTC. It is translated as CASSYSNAVRFF.